The 25 T cell receptor beta chains listed next were all sequenced from one sample in a study of follicular helper T cells after annual influenza vaccination. Here immunoSEQ multiplex PCR was the method, and the copy in TCRdb shows in-frame clones only, minus some. Seen here are a few thousand clones, approximately 79% observed once, and the top ten hold around 1.6%. As for time point: 2014-2015 season, pre-vaccination. Source: CXCR5+ CD38- circulating T follicular helper cells from blood, taken on the day of influenza vaccination. Subset reported: circulating Tfh, non-naive CD4+CXCR5+PD-1+ (ICOS+CD38+ or ICOS-CD38-). The receptor set was obtained from an adult who received the influenza vaccine.

The chain couples TRBV7-2 to TRBJ1-2, with TRBD1 identical over 8 bases. V shed 3 bases, J shed 3 bases, and the junction held 0 bases outside the gene matches. Per the germline V gene, CDR1 is SGHTA and CDR2 is FQGNSA. This CDR3 has 13 amino acids. This CDR3 reads CASSLTGDYGYTF. In DNA form, the CDR3 reads TGTGCCAGCAGCTTGACAGGGGACTATGGCTACACCTTC.

The V gene is TRBV7-9, the J gene TRBJ2-5; D gene unclear. V shed 8 bases and J shed 0 bases, with 10 bases lying between them. Germline lookup yields CDR1 SEHNR and CDR2 FQNEAQ (reference sequence). The CDR3 runs to 13 residues. CDR3 sequence reads: CASYGENQETQYF. CDR3 coding DNA: TGTGCCAGCTATGGGGAAAACCAAGAGACCCAGTACTTC. Together with reference TRBV7-9 and TRBJ2-5, the CDR3 gives the full variable domain: DTGVSQNPRHKITKRGQNVTFRCDPISEHNRLYWYRQTLGQGPEFLTYFQNEAQLEKSRLLSDRFSAERPKGSFSTLEIQRTEQGDSAMYLCASYGENQETQYFGPGTRLLVL.

This rearrangement joins TRBV6-1 to TRBJ2-7, with a tentative D call TRBD2 (6 bases). Trimming stripped 7 bases from V and 6 bases from J, with 16 bases between. Germline loops: CDR1 MNHNS, CDR2 SASEGT. The CDR3 runs 13 residues. CDR3 residues: CASTGFFGGEQYF. The DNA for the CDR3 is TGTGCCAGCACCGGATTTTTCGGGGGCGAGCAGTACTTC.

The chain uses TRBV29-1 and TRBJ2-3, with D hard to call. Germline V gene lookup returns CDR1 SQVTM and CDR2 ANQGSEA. Trimming stripped 8 bases from V and 2 bases from J, with 14 bases between. This CDR3 comprises 13 residues. This CDR3 reads CSSGRGYTDTQYF. DNA of the CDR3: TGCAGCTCTGGGCGAGGCTACACAGATACGCAGTATTTT.

The chain links TRBV11-2 to TRBJ2-1; D may match TRBD1 or TRBD2 (5 bases each). Between the trimmed V and J ends, which lost 1 base and 7 bases, there was a span of 8 bases. Looked up from germline, CDR1 is SGHAT and CDR2 is FQNNGV. The CDR3 contains 13 residues. The CDR3 is CASSLGRENEQFF. The CDR3 DNA reads TGTGCCAGCAGCTTAGGCAGGGAGAATGAGCAGTTCTTC. Full variable domain (missing parts from reference TRBV11-2 and TRBJ2-1): EAGVAQSPRYKIIEKRQSVAFWCNPISGHATLYWYQQILGQGPKLLIQFQNNGVVDDSQLPKDRFSAERLKGVDSTLKIQPAKLEDSAVYLCASSLGRENEQFFGPGTRLTVL.

The V call is TRBV4-3, the J call TRBJ1-6; possibly TRBD1 for D (6 bases). Trimming pared 3 bases from V and 5 bases from J, leaving 14 bases between. The germline V gene encodes CDR1 LGHNA and CDR2 YSLEER. CDR3 length equals 16 residues. This chain's CDR3 is CASSHAGHSNNSPLHF. DNA for the CDR3: TGCGCCAGCAGCCACGCGGGACACTCAAATAATTCACCCCTCCACTTT.

This chain links TRBV6-5 with TRBJ2-7; D is unclear. CDR3 length: 15 amino acids. Looked up from germline, CDR1 is MNHEY and CDR2 is SVGAGI. V dropped 7 bases and J dropped 2 bases, with 18 bases sitting between them. The CDR3 is CASKRTGPFPYEQYF. CDR3 DNA sequence: TGTGCCAGCAAGAGGACCGGGCCCTTTCCCTACGAGCAGTACTTC.

The chain joins TRBV28 to TRBJ1-6, with D tentatively TRBD1 (5 bases). CDR1 is MDHEN and CDR2 is SYDVKM in the germline V gene. The CDR3 sequence is 17 residues long. The V end was cut by 2 bases, the J end by 4 bases, with 15 bases between. The CDR3 coding sequence is TGTGCCAGCAGTTTAGAGGGAGGGGTCGATTATAATTCACCCCTCCACTTT. It codes for CASSLEGGVDYNSPLHF.

V usage is TRBV6-4 and J usage is TRBJ2-5, with D possibly matching TRBD2 (5 bases). V lost 0 bases and J lost 5, with 10 bases in between. The CDR3 contains 14 residues. Germline V lookup: CDR1 MRHNA, CDR2 SNTAGT. The CDR3 loop reads CASSDSTGGETQYF. Written as DNA, the CDR3 is TGTGCCAGCAGTGACTCGACGGGCGGGGAGACCCAGTACTTC.

V usage is TRBV4-3 and J usage is TRBJ1-2; 7 bases agree with TRBD1. Trimming took 1 base from V and 7 from J; bases not matched to a gene: 9. The germline V gene encodes CDR1 LGHNA and CDR2 YSLEER. The CDR3 has 15 amino acids. The CDR3 nucleotides are TGCGCCAGCAGCCAAGGGGACAGACGACTATTTGGCTACACCTTC. Protein sequence: CASSQGDRRLFGYTF.

The rearrangement uses TRBV5-1 and TRBJ2-7; perhaps TRBD2 as D (6 bases). V was clipped by 2 bases and J by 1 base, with 13 bases between them. The CDR3 spans 15 residues. Germline CDR1 and CDR2: SGHRS and YFSETQ. CDR3 sequence (DNA): TGCGCCAGCAGCTTCGGGGTACGGGGGTCCTACGAGCAGTACTTC. Translation: CASSFGVRGSYEQYF.

This chain joins TRBV21-1 and TRBJ2-7; the listed D gene, TRBD2, was not tested against the DNA. TRBV21-1 corresponds to a pseudogene. The CDR3 has 17 residues. DNA for the CDR3: TGTGCCAGCAGCAAAGCGATAGGGTGGCGGGCACACTACGAGCAGTACTTC. Translation gives CASSKAIGWRAHYEQYF.

This chain links TRBV6-1 with TRBJ1-4; D gene unclear. Germline V gene data show CDR1 as MNHNS and CDR2 as SASEGT. This CDR3 comprises 14 residues. V was shortened by 0 bases and J by 7 bases, with 9 bases between the two germline ends. The CDR3 DNA reads as TGTGCCAGCAGTGAAGCAGGGTTGGGTGAAAAACTGTTTTTT. It yields the protein CASSEAGLGEKLFF.

V usage is TRBV5-4 and J usage is TRBJ1-6; the D gene is possibly TRBD1 (5 bases). V lost 6 bases and J 7 bases, leaving 20 bases between the germline ends. The CDR3 loop spans 16 amino acids. Germline CDR1 reads SGHNT; CDR2 reads YYREEE (reference sequence). The CDR3, as DNA: TGTGCCAGCACCTTAGGGGCGGACAAGGTGAATTCACCCCTCCACTTT. Translation gives CASTLGADKVNSPLHF.

The chain has TRBV6-6 and TRBJ2-4, with 11 bases that match TRBD1. Germline V gene sequence: CDR1 MNHNY, CDR2 SVGAGI (reference sequence). The trim removed 5 bases at V and 8 bases at J, leaving 8 bases unmatched. The CDR3 contains 15 residues. The CDR3 DNA is TGTGCCAGCAGTCGGGGGACAGGGGGAAAAGACATTCAGTACTTC. It specifies CASSRGTGGKDIQYF.

This clone occurred once. This chain's CDR3 is CASSPPPGEKLFF. CDR3 in DNA: TGTGCCAGCAGCCCTCCCCCGGGGGAAAAACTGTTTTTT. The genes are TRBV7-8 and TRBJ1-4; D is unresolved. CDR1 SGHVS and CDR2 FQNEAQ come from the germline V gene. The CDR3 loop spans 13 amino acids. Trimming pared 5 bases from V and 8 bases from J, leaving 12 bases between.

The chain uses TRBV27 and TRBJ1-2; TRBD1 might be the D (6 bases). V lost 7 bases and J lost 4, with 13 bases in between. The CDR3 extends over 13 amino acids. Germline loops: CDR1 MNHEY, CDR2 SMNVEV (reference sequence). The DNA for the CDR3 is TGTGCCAGCACCCTACAGGGATTCTATGGCTACACCTTC. It is translated as CASTLQGFYGYTF.

This clone was detected only once. The V call is TRBV11-2, the J call TRBJ1-1, with 7 bases fitting TRBD1. Germline CDR1 SGHAT, CDR2 FQNNGV. The junction had 8 bases not matched to a gene; V was cut back by 5 bases and J by 8 bases. CDR3 length: 13 residues. CDR3 coding DNA: TGTGCCAGCAGCCCCGGACAGGTTAACGAAGCTTTCTTT. Translating gives CASSPGQVNEAFF.

This clone was detected only once. This rearrangement joins TRBV5-4 to TRBJ2-5; 11 bases match TRBD1. Trimming took 3 bases from V and 2 from J; bases not matched to a gene: 9. CDR3 size: 17 residues. Germline V gives CDR1 SGHNT, CDR2 YYREEE (reference sequence). CDR3 nucleotides: TGTGCCAGCAGCTCCGGGACAGGGGGGGGGAAACAAGAGACCCAGTACTTC. Protein: CASSSGTGGGKQETQYF.

J is TRBJ2-1 and V is TRBV18; D remains ambiguous. The CDR3 length is 15 residues. Germline V gives CDR1 KGHSH, CDR2 LQKENI. Trimming stripped 0 bases from V and 0 bases from J, with 6 bases between. This chain's CDR3 is CASSPPSLSYNEQFF. CDR3 nucleotides: TGTGCCAGCTCACCACCGTCGCTCTCCTACAATGAGCAGTTCTTC.

The V call is TRBV6-6, the J call TRBJ2-2, with TRBD2 matching over 16 bases. The germline V gene has CDR1 MNHNY and CDR2 SVGAGI (reference sequence). The junction had 3 bases not matched to a gene; V was cut back by 6 bases and J by 5 bases. The CDR3 loop spans 16 amino acids. CDR3: CASRGLAGGPTGELFF. The CDR3 nucleotides read TGTGCCAGCAGGGGACTAGCGGGGGGGCCAACCGGGGAGCTGTTTTTT.

The rearrangement joins TRBV4-1 to TRBJ1-1; D is perhaps TRBD1 (6 bases). The V end lost 0 bases, the J end lost 5 bases, and 7 bases lay between the germline ends. The CDR3 sequence is 13 residues long. CDR1 and CDR2 from the germline V gene are MGHRA and YSYEKL. DNA for the CDR3: TGCGCCAGCAGCCAAGAAGACAGGACTGAAGCTTTCTTT. Residues: CASSQEDRTEAFF.

The chain joins TRBV2 to TRBJ2-1; TRBD2 agrees at 9 bases. Germline assignment: CDR1 SNHLY and CDR2 FYNNEI. The V gene end was trimmed by 8 bases and the J gene end by 4 bases; junction bases not matched to a gene: 3. The CDR3 spans 13 residues. The chain's CDR3 is CASEREVYNEQFF. CDR3 in DNA: TGTGCCAGCGAGCGGGAGGTTTACAATGAGCAGTTCTTC. Looking up the rest from reference TRBV2 and TRBJ2-1 gives the full variable domain: EPEVTQTPSHQVTQMGQEVILRCVPISNHLYFYWYRQILGQKVEFLVSFYNNEISEKSEIFDDQFSVERPDGSNFTLKIRSTKLEDSAMYFCASEREVYNEQFFGPGTRLTVL.

This clone turned up a few times. The chain uses TRBV6-5 and TRBJ1-1; perhaps TRBD1 as D (5 bases). Germline lookup yields CDR1 MNHEY and CDR2 SVGAGI. V was clipped by 6 bases and J by 7 bases, with 9 bases between them. The CDR3 has 11 residues. CDR3 sequence: CASRQGGEAFF. The CDR3 DNA is TGTGCCAGCAGGCAGGGTGGTGAAGCTTTCTTT.

V usage is TRBV6-6 and J usage is TRBJ1-1, with 8 positions matching TRBD1. Germline assignment: CDR1 MNHNY and CDR2 SVGAGI (reference sequence). The CDR3 covers 14 residues. J gave up 0 bases and V 5 bases, and 2 bases lay outside the gene matches. The CDR3 reads CASSAGGVNTEAFF. As DNA, the CDR3 is TGTGCCAGCAGTGCAGGGGGCGTGAACACTGAAGCTTTCTTT.